These 29 T cell receptor beta chains share one sample of origin, sequenced in a study of blood T cell repertoires in COVID-19. TCRdb keeps only in-frame clones here, not all; method: immunoSEQ multiplex PCR. The repertoire includes fewer than 350,000 clones, over 80% of them detected once, and over 4% sits in the top ten. The sample comprised PBMCs or T cells enriched from blood (not recorded which). These receptors came from a woman between 25 and 40 years old with acute COVID-19.

V is TRBV6-5 and J is TRBJ2-1, with 7 bases lining up with TRBD1. CDR3 size: 16 residues. The germline gives CDR1 MNHEY, CDR2 SVGAGI. The V segment lost 0 bases and the J segment 4 bases; nucleotides outside the gene matches: 6. The CDR3 region has the DNA TGTGCCAGCAGTTACTCCGCACAGGGGCAATACAATGAGCAGTTCTTC. Protein product: CASSYSAQGQYNEQFF.

V gene TRBV4-3 combines with J gene TRBJ2-7; the match to TRBD2 covers 7 bases. The CDR3 runs 16 residues. Germline lookup yields CDR1 LGHNA and CDR2 YSLEER. The V segment lost 0 bases and the J segment 0 bases; nucleotides outside the gene matches: 5. CDR3 residues: CASSQDPSGSSYEQYF. As DNA, the CDR3 is TGCGCCAGCAGCCAAGATCCTAGCGGAAGCTCCTACGAGCAGTACTTC.

The genes are TRBV9 and TRBJ2-7; 10 bases line up with TRBD1. Germline loops: CDR1 SGDLS, CDR2 YYNGEE. The CDR3 is made up of 15 amino acids. The J segment lost 5 bases and the V segment lost 4 bases, leaving 9 bases of the junction unmatched. CDR3 amino acids: CASSPHLGTGDEQYF. The DNA of the CDR3 is TGTGCCAGCAGCCCCCACCTCGGGACAGGGGACGAGCAGTACTTC.

J is TRBJ1-1 and V is TRBV5-1, with TRBD1 identical over 11 bases. The CDR3 has 14 residues. V trimming: 4 bases; J trimming: 4 bases; junction bases outside the gene matches: 3. Germline CDR1 is SGHRS and CDR2 is YFSETQ. DNA of the CDR3: TGCGCCAGCAGCCGAGGACAGGGGGCCACTGAAGCTTTCTTT. This encodes CASSRGQGATEAFF.

V is TRBV18 and J is TRBJ2-7; 10 nucleotides align to TRBD1. Germline V lookup: CDR1 KGHSH, CDR2 LQKENI. Trimming removed 2 bases from V and 4 bases from J; junction bases left unmatched: 2. The CDR3 has 14 amino acids. The CDR3 DNA is TGTGCCAGCTCACCAGGGGGACAGGGGTACGAGCAGTACTTC. This codes for CASSPGGQGYEQYF.

V is TRBV29-1 and J is TRBJ2-7; tentative D call: TRBD2 (5 bases). V shed 5 bases and J shed 0 bases, with 8 bases lying between them. The length of the CDR3 is 12 residues. Germline CDR1 is SQVTM and CDR2 is ANQGSEA. CDR3 loop: CSVTGNSYEQYF. In DNA form, the CDR3 reads TGCAGCGTTACCGGGAACTCCTACGAGCAGTACTTC.

The CDR3 protein is CASSLTGTGSPIYGYTF. In DNA form, the CDR3 reads TGTGCCAGCAGTTTGACAGGGACAGGTTCCCCTATCTATGGCTACACCTTC. The rearrangement links TRBV28 to TRBJ1-2, with 8 bases lining up with TRBD1. The CDR3 has 17 residues. With 3 bases clipped from V and 4 bases from J, the junction kept 13 bases outside the gene matches. Germline CDR1 reads MDHEN; CDR2 reads SYDVKM.

The V call is TRBV11-2, the J call TRBJ2-1; perhaps TRBD2 as D (6 bases). The CDR3 length is 15 residues. Per germline, CDR1 SGHAT and CDR2 FQNNGV. The V end was cut by 1 base, the J end by 5 bases, with 12 bases between. The CDR3 sequence is CASSLGAGPNNEQFF. The CDR3 DNA is TGTGCCAGCAGCTTAGGGGCGGGACCGAACAATGAGCAGTTCTTC.

This clone was counted a single time. The rearrangement joins TRBV5-6 to TRBJ2-7, with TRBD2 matching 7 bases. The CDR3 is 14 amino acids. J was trimmed by 0 bases and V by 4 bases; bases with no gene match: 4. Germline CDR1 SGHDT, CDR2 YYEEEE. The CDR3 nucleotides read TGTGCCAGCAGCCCAGGACTAGGCTCCTACGAGCAGTACTTC. This codes for CASSPGLGSYEQYF.

V usage is TRBV2 and J usage is TRBJ1-4, with D possibly being TRBD1 (5 bases). The CDR3 loop spans 13 amino acids. V shed 6 bases and J shed 8 bases, with 13 bases lying between them. In germline, CDR1 is SNHLY, CDR2 FYNNEI. DNA of the CDR3: TGTGCCAGCAGCGCAGGGTACGGAGAAAAACTGTTTTTT. Protein sequence: CASSAGYGEKLFF.

The genes are TRBV7-9 and TRBJ2-2; 8 bases are a match to TRBD2. The CDR3 is 15 amino acids. The V gene's germline CDR1 is SEHNR and CDR2 FQNEAQ (reference sequence). V was pared by 5 bases and J by 0 bases, with 2 bases of the junction left unmatched. The CDR3 DNA reads TGTGCCAGCAGCCCAGCGGGAGCGAACACCGGGGAGCTGTTTTTT. Translation gives CASSPAGANTGELFF.

V is TRBV29-1 and J is TRBJ2-3; perhaps TRBD2 as D (6 bases). The CDR3 has 15 amino acids. Trimming shortened V by 5 bases and J by 4 bases, and 19 bases separated the two germline ends. CDR1 is SQVTM and CDR2 is ANQGSEA in the germline V gene. CDR3 loop: CSVPQVGGNSDTQYF. CDR3 nucleotide sequence: TGCAGCGTTCCTCAGGTGGGCGGGAACTCAGATACGCAGTATTTT.

With respect to this clone: The junction differs from germline at one of its ends, possibly a read error. The chain combines TRBV7-7 with TRBJ2-1; 10 nucleotides agree with TRBD2. The V gene's germline CDR1 is SSHAT and CDR2 FNYEAQ (reference sequence). The CDR3 has 16 amino acids. CDR3 loop: CASSLAASGRDNEQFF. The CDR3 nucleotides are TGTGCTAGCAGCTTAGCTGCGAGCGGGAGGGACAATGAGCAGTTCTTC.

The V and J genes are TRBV11-2 and TRBJ2-7; D unresolved. V dropped 4 bases and J dropped 3 bases, with 10 bases sitting between them. Germline CDR1 and CDR2: SGHAT and FQNNGV. This CDR3 contains 13 residues. The CDR3 DNA reads TGTGCCAGCAGCTCACCCGGAGACTACGAGCAGTACTTC. The encoded protein is CASSSPGDYEQYF.

The chain uses TRBV2 and TRBJ1-2; no definite D call. Trimming pared 7 bases from V and 8 bases from J, leaving 11 bases between. This CDR3 spans 11 amino acids. Germline V gene lookup returns CDR1 SNHLY and CDR2 FYNNEI. CDR3 DNA: TGTGCCAGCACAGAGGTGTACGGCTACACCTTC. Its translation: CASTEVYGYTF.

The CDR3 sequence is CASSNGGSYNEQFF. Written as DNA, the CDR3 is TGTGCCAGTAGTAATGGCGGCTCCTACAATGAGCAGTTCTTC. The V call is TRBV19, the J call TRBJ2-1; D remains ambiguous. Germline CDR1 reads LNHDA; CDR2 reads SQIVND (reference sequence). The CDR3 loop spans 14 amino acids. V was pared by 4 bases and J by 0 bases, with 7 bases between.

This clone was found a few times. The V gene is TRBV19, the J gene TRBJ2-7, with TRBD2 matching over 10 bases. With V trimmed by 5 bases and J by 0 bases, 4 bases remained unmatched. The germline V gene encodes CDR1 LNHDA and CDR2 SQIVND (reference sequence). CDR3 length equals 15 residues. DNA of the CDR3: TGTGCCAGTAGTGGGGAGCGGGAGGGCTCCTACGAGCAGTACTTC. It encodes CASSGEREGSYEQYF.

With respect to this clone: This sample includes further DNA sequences coding for the same CDR3. The genes are TRBV28 and TRBJ1-2, with 7 bases aligning to TRBD1. The CDR3 loop spans 13 amino acids. Germline CDR1 is MDHEN and CDR2 is SYDVKM. The V segment lost 2 bases and the J segment 4 bases; nucleotides outside the gene matches: 1. The CDR3 here is CASSLRGPYGYTF. CDR3 coding DNA: TGTGCCAGCAGTTTAAGGGGGCCCTATGGCTACACCTTC.

The V gene is TRBV27, the J gene TRBJ1-2; 7 nucleotides agree with TRBD1. CDR1 and CDR2 (germline): MNHEY, SMNVEV (reference sequence). The CDR3 has 16 amino acids. The V segment lost 5 bases and the J segment 5 bases; nucleotides outside the gene matches: 14. As DNA, the CDR3 is TGTGCCAGCAGTCAAACGGGGACAGCACAAGGGTATGGCTACACCTTC. It is translated as CASSQTGTAQGYGYTF.

The chain is built from TRBV7-9 and TRBJ1-1; no firm D call. The CDR3 has 14 residues. Germline V gene sequence: CDR1 SEHNR, CDR2 FQNEAQ (reference sequence). Trimming removed 2 bases from V and 1 base from J, with 8 bases in between. CDR3 coding DNA: TGTGCCAGCAGCTTAAAGAGGGAGAACACTGAAGCTTTCTTT. Its protein is CASSLKRENTEAFF. Complete variable domain (other parts from reference TRBV7-9 and TRBJ1-1): DTGVSQNPRHKITKRGQNVTFRCDPISEHNRLYWYRQTLGQGPEFLTYFQNEAQLEKSRLLSDRFSAERPKGSFSTLEIQRTEQGDSAMYLCASSLKRENTEAFFGQGTRLTVV.

This clone has only one observation. The chain has TRBV7-8 and TRBJ1-3; D not resolved. CDR1 is SGHVS and CDR2 is FQNEAQ in the germline V gene. V was pared by 1 base and J by 4 bases, with 14 bases between. The CDR3 has 16 residues. As DNA, the CDR3 is TGTGCCAGCAGCTTAGGGGCCCGGCCGTCGGGAAACACCATATATTTT. Residues: CASSLGARPSGNTIYF.

The rearrangement uses TRBV4-1 and TRBJ1-6, with TRBD1 as a possible D gene (5 bases). The CDR3 runs 15 residues. Trimming left V 1 base short and J 10 bases short, with 14 bases between. Germline V gene data show CDR1 as MGHRA and CDR2 as YSYEKL. CDR3 in amino acids: CASSQVRREASPLHF. The CDR3 region has the DNA TGCGCCAGCAGCCAAGTGCGCAGGGAGGCCTCACCCCTCCACTTT.

This rearrangement joins TRBV30 to TRBJ1-6; 8 positions agree with TRBD1. CDR3 length equals 13 residues. V was pared by 3 bases and J by 6 bases, with 1 base of the junction left unmatched. CDR1 GTSNPN and CDR2 SVGIG come from the germline V gene (reference sequence). CDR3: CAWRGQGNSPLHF. DNA of the CDR3: TGTGCCTGGAGAGGACAGGGTAATTCACCCCTCCACTTT.

V usage is TRBV5-4 and J usage is TRBJ2-7; 13 bases fit TRBD2. Trimming cost V 3 bases and J 3 bases; bases outside gene matches: 3. CDR1 and CDR2 (germline): SGHNT, YYREEE (reference sequence). The CDR3 runs 15 residues. For the CDR3, the DNA is TGTGCCAGCAGCTATCGGACTAGCGGGAGCTACGAGCAGTACTTC. It translates to CASSYRTSGSYEQYF.

This chain links TRBV19 with TRBJ2-2; TRBD1 agrees at 9 bases. J lost 5 bases, V lost 11 bases, and 9 bases had no gene match. The germline V gene encodes CDR1 LNHDA and CDR2 SQIVND (reference sequence). The CDR3 contains 14 residues. The CDR3: CAAEQGAGTGELFF. In nucleotides, the CDR3 is TGTGCCGCAGAACAGGGGGCGGGAACCGGGGAGCTGTTTTTT.

V gene TRBV24-1 combines with J gene TRBJ2-2; D is unclear. The V gene lost 5 bases and the J gene lost 2 bases, with 8 bases spanning the gap. The CDR3 is 14 amino acids. Germline lookup yields CDR1 KGHDR and CDR2 SFDVKD. The CDR3 spells CATSAQLNTGELFF. CDR3 DNA sequence: TGTGCCACCAGTGCACAGTTAAACACCGGGGAGCTGTTTTTT.

This clone was seen a handful of times. The rearrangement uses TRBV27 and TRBJ1-2, with 8 bases lining up with TRBD1. The V segment lost 5 bases and the J segment 3 bases; nucleotides outside the gene matches: 5. The CDR3 has 14 amino acids. Germline CDR1 and CDR2: MNHEY and SMNVEV (reference sequence). CDR3 bases: TGTGCCAGCAGTCCCGCGACAGGGGACTATGGCTACACCTTC. Translated, it gives CASSPATGDYGYTF.

The chain couples TRBV21-1 to TRBJ2-1; the table's D call of TRBD1 was not tested on the DNA. TRBV21-1 is described as a pseudogene. This CDR3 contains 12 residues. Here the CDR3 DNA reads TGTGCCAGCAGCCGAAGGGGGTATGAGCAGTTCTTC. As protein: CASSRRGYEQFF.

This clone came up once. This rearrangement joins TRBV5-1 to TRBJ1-3, with a tentative D call TRBD1 (6 bases). V was trimmed by 4 bases and J by 0 bases, leaving 11 bases between them. Per germline, CDR1 SGHRS and CDR2 YFSETQ. This CDR3 spans 15 amino acids. This CDR3 is CASSITGSSGNTIYF. The CDR3 DNA reads TGCGCCAGCAGCATAACAGGGTCCTCTGGAAACACCATATATTTT.